This T cell receptor beta chain derives from a study of OX40 agonist ivuxolimab in advanced cancers. Turning to the overall study: Ivuxolimab was an agonistic, fully human IgG2 monoclonal antibody directed against OX40 (CD134), a costimulatory receptor. Of the roughly 52 dose-escalation patients, hepatocellular carcinoma was present in around 20, melanoma in roughly 15, renal cell carcinoma in 9 and head and neck cancer in 9. Peripheral TCRbeta sequencing aimed to test whether ivuxolimab altered TCR sequence diversity and caused clonal T-cell expansion. Patients were allowed to have had prior anti-PD-1, anti-PD-L1 or anti-CTLA-4 therapy, and roughly 40% of the dose-escalation patients had previously received checkpoint inhibitors. In the dose-escalation cohort, nearly 85% of patients were male, and the mean age was 60 years with a range of roughly 23 to 79. The paper describes the monotherapy dose-escalation part (N of about 52 patients) of the phase I trial of ivuxolimab. Three dose-escalation patients achieved partial responses, one with hepatocellular carcinoma and two with cutaneous melanoma. Intravenous ivuxolimab was administered to patients every 2 weeks at six dose levels: 0.01, 0.1, 0.3, 1.5, 3 and 10 mg/kg. What the work shows at the level of the full study, not this receptor alone: Low levels of normalized T-cell clonal expansion were also seen in some nonresponding patients. Clonal expansion of both CD4+ and CD8+ blood T cells was observed from baseline to week 6 at doses 0.1 to 3.0 mg/kg. Which antigens the clonally expanded peripheral T cells were specific for was not determined. After ivuxolimab, more expanded clones were found on average in CD8+ T cells than in CD4+ T cells. Partial responders in the 0.1-3.0 mg/kg groups had among the lowest normalized peripheral clonal expansion, especially among CD8+ T cells.

Patients with a history of autoimmune disease or receiving systemic immunosuppression were excluded from the trial. Peripheral blood for TCR sequencing was collected from all dose cohorts at baseline, on cycle 4 day 1, and on cycle 7 day 1. The samples were drawn from a first-in-human, open-label, multicenter phase I dose-escalation trial of ivuxolimab. Adults with locally advanced or metastatic melanoma, renal cell carcinoma, hepatocellular carcinoma or head and neck squamous cell carcinoma were enrolled in the trial. Before TCR sequencing, CD4+ and CD8+ T cells were separately sorted from peripheral blood. Turning to this clone: Its antigen specificity is not known. Per-nucleotide qualities are absent, and no much larger clonotype sits a single base away.

To sequence the TCRbeta CDR3 region, genomic DNA was isolated from the sorted cells. TCRbeta CDR3 regions were sequenced using the immunoSEQ Assay. The table comes from immuneACCESS by way of TCRdb, which keeps in-frame sequences with V and J called. Part of the clones is missing from these tables; in studies checked, under half for an unresolved V gene and the rest for unknown reasons. Counted in this sample were 55,000 to 75,000 clones; less than 85% of them appeared once. The ten largest clones represent about 4.1% of the sample. V lost 6 bases and J lost 4 bases, and the count of bases not matched to a germline gene is 11. CDR1 and CDR2, looked up from the germline V gene (reference sequence), are MNHNY and SVGAGI. Including the terminal cysteine and phenylalanine, the CDR3 comprises 16 residues. The CDR3 DNA has 48 bases and is translated from base 1.

The chain is assembled from TRBV6-6 and TRBJ2-3; 9 bases in the middle match TRBD2. The material sequenced was CD4+ or CD8+ T cells sorted from blood, taken in a trial of the OX40 agonist ivuxolimab. The clonotype originates from an adult with an advanced solid tumor such as melanoma, head and neck, liver or kidney cancer. Here the CDR3 is given as CASSRRGSGSSDTQYF. The DNA is as follows: TGTGCCAGCAGCCGTCGTGGTAGCGGGAGCTCAGATACGCAGTATTTT.